This T cell receptor (beta chain) was recovered during a study of OX40 agonist ivuxolimab in advanced cancers. Here immunoSEQ multiplex PCR was the method, and the copy in TCRdb shows in-frame clones only, minus some. Of 75,000 to 100,000 clones in the sample, under 90% are singletons; the top ten hold roughly 5%. Germline values: CDR1 SGHNT, CDR2 YYREEE (reference sequence). The CDR3 length is 13 residues. V was trimmed by 4 bases and J by 1 base, leaving 7 bases between them. This clonotype originated in an adult with an advanced solid tumor such as melanoma, head and neck, liver or kidney cancer. Material: CD4+ or CD8+ T cells sorted from blood, obtained in a trial of the OX40 agonist ivuxolimab. The rearrangement uses TRBV5-4 and TRBJ2-3; unclear D gene. This CDR3 reads CASSPIGTDTQYF. CDR3 nucleotide sequence: TGTGCCAGCAGCCCCATTGGCACAGATACGCAGTATTTT.